Listed below are T cell receptor beta chains from one sample, sequenced in a study of control samples from healthy donors and cancer patients. TCRdb's copy holds only in-frame clones and misses some; the assay was immunoSEQ multiplex PCR. The table lists around 100,000 clones, roughly 84% of them singletons, with over 15% in the top ten. The specimen was blood. The origin of the receptors is a woman in her forties or fifties in good health. Each CDR3 is given with its conserved first and last residue. A D gene is named only where the DNA matches it firmly. Some rows have no size entry. The others give once, few or many, or a class for an expanded clone.

TRBJ2-5	TRBD1	TRBV2	-	CASSETGGSQETQYF	TGTGCCAGCAGTGAAACAGGGGGCTCCCAAGAGACCCAGTACTTC
TRBJ2-2	-	TRBV6-4	few	CASSVSGRNTGELFF	TGTGCCAGCAGCGTCTCCGGGAGGAACACCGGGGAGCTGTTTTTT
TRBJ2-7	-	TRBV30	-	CAWSAGTHDYEQYF	TGTGCCTGGAGTGCGGGGACGCACGACTACGAGCAGTACTTC
TRBJ1-2	-	TRBV29-1	-	CSVDGNYGYTF	TGCAGCGTGGACGGAAACTATGGCTACACCTTC
TRBJ2-7	TRBD1	TRBV19	-	CASSIGQGTSYEQYF	TGTGCCAGTAGTATTGGACAGGGCACCTCCTACGAGCAGTACTTC
TRBJ1-5	-	TRBV5-4	-	CASSLGGPDSNQPQHF	TGTGCCAGCAGCTTGGGGGGGCCCGATAGCAATCAGCCCCAGCATTTT
TRBJ1-3	-	TRBV3-1/TRBV3-2	-	CASSQIRSGNTIYF	TGTGCCAGCAGCCAAATCAGGTCTGGAAACACCATATATTTT
TRBJ2-1	TRBD2	TRBV27	-	CASSLGLAGVEQFF	TGTGCCAGCAGTCTCGGACTAGCGGGAGTGGAGCAGTTCTTC
TRBJ2-1	TRBD1	TRBV6-4	-	CASRPRGQGMVNEQFF	TGTGCCAGCAGACCCAGGGGACAGGGTATGGTGAATGAGCAGTTCTTC
TRBJ2-5	-	TRBV7-3	-	CASSQDGEGTQYF	TGTGCCAGCAGCCAGGACGGTGAGGGGACCCAGTACTTC
TRBJ2-5	TRBD1	TRBV7-2	-	CASSRNRGETQYF	TGTGCCAGCAGTCGAAACAGGGGGGAGACCCAGTACTTC
TRBJ2-1	-	TRBV5-1	few	CASSTGFGEQFF	TGCGCCAGCAGCACAGGGTTTGGTGAGCAGTTCTTC